This TCR beta chain was identified during a study of neoadjuvant anti-PD-1 for oral cavity cancer. Time point meaning: after neoadjuvant nivolumab, at surgical resection. The protocol was immunoSEQ multiplex PCR, while the TCRdb copy is restricted to in-frame clones and leaves out a portion. The table lists roughly 9,600 clones, about three fifths of them singletons. This CDR3 is built from 10 residues. Germline V CDR1 and CDR2: DFQATT, SNEGSKA (reference sequence). A note on this clone: A read error may produce the germline difference seen at one junction end.

The TCR was taken from a person aged 35-79 years with oral cavity squamous cell carcinoma. Sequencing was performed on PBMCs, taken after nivolumab (anti-PD-1) treatment. J is TRBJ1-1 and V is TRBV20-1; a possible D gene is TRBD1 (5 bases). The CDR3 protein is CSAGAQGTNF. CDR3 DNA sequence: TGCAGTGCTGGAGCTCAGGGCACCAACTTT.